This paragraph reports one TCR beta chain. Germline assignment: CDR1 MGHRA and CDR2 YSYEKL. The V and J ends lost 2 bases and 4 bases respectively, with 5 bases between them. This CDR3 has 12 residues. The record originates from a study of blood T cell repertoires in COVID-19. Profiling relied on immunoSEQ multiplex PCR, and the TCRdb table lists in-frame clones only, not all of them. Here the sample spans around 700,000 clones, approximately 90% being singletons. This receptor was obtained from a young woman with acute or convalescent COVID-19. The sequenced material came from peripheral blood. The chain carries TRBV4-1 and TRBJ1-1; D ambiguous. CDR3 sequence (DNA): TGCGCCAGCAGCCAACGTAGCACTGAAGCTTTCTTT. This sequence encodes CASSQRSTEAFF.